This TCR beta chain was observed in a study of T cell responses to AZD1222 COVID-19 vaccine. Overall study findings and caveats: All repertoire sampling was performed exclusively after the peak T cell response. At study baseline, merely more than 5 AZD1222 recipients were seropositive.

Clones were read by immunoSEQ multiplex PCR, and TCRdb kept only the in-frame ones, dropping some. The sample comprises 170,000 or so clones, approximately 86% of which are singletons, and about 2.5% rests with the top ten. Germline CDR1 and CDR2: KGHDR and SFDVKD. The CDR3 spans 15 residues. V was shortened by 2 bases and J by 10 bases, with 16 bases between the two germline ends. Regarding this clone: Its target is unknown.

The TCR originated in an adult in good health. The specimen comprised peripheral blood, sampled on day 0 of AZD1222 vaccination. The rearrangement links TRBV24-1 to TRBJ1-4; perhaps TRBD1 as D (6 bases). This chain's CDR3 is CATSDSQGDRGKLFF. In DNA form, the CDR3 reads TGTGCCACCAGTGATTCACAGGGTGACCGAGGAAAACTGTTTTTT.